The clone carrying this T cell receptor beta chain was counted between two and nine times. Its antigen is currently unknown. Conversion of TCR transcripts into cDNA relied on 5'RACE template switching, which added a universal primer site and UMIs. TCRdb used MiXCR to reprocess the 5' RACE reads, holding one entry per CDR3 protein. Of 350,000 to 450,000 distinct CDR3 sequences listed, about 19% were seen once; the top ten hold about 18%. This CDR3 has 14 residues. V was clipped by 5 bases and J by 0 bases, with 12 bases between them. Germline V gene lookup returns CDR1 SGHDT and CDR2 YYEEEE. The sample belongs to a study of T cells after yellow fever vaccination. Study-level findings and limits: Just a small share of clonotypes turned up in the CD4 compartment as well as the CD8 compartment.

The sample in question was PBMCs, obtained before the yellow fever booster vaccination. The rearrangement joins TRBV5-6 to TRBJ2-7, with D perhaps matching TRBD1 (6 bases). The TCR was taken from a man younger than 35 who received the YFV17D yellow fever vaccine. This chain's CDR3 is CASSYGQSSYEQYF. CDR3 DNA: TGTGCCAGCAGTTACGGACAGAGCTCCTACGAGCAGTACTTC.